This TCR beta chain came from a study of blood T cells in healthy people across ages. A J-beta primer mix and a sample-barcoded 5' primer were used in a second PCR of roughly 6 to 12 cycles. MiXCR, run by TCRdb on the 5' RACE reads, gives a single entry per CDR3 protein. The data hold fewer than 800,000 distinct CDR3 sequences, with roughly 21% observed a single time. Peripheral blood, about 10 milliliters per donor, was collected. V was trimmed by 10 bases and J by 4 bases, leaving 16 bases between them. The CDR3 contains 14 residues. Per the germline V gene, CDR1 is MNHEY and CDR2 is SVGEGT. The sample taken for sequencing was blood. The chain couples TRBV6-2 or TRBV6-3 to TRBJ2-2; no firm D call. The origin of this receptor is a man aged 65 to 85 in good health. The CDR3: CATKEPVTTGELFF. In nucleotides, the CDR3 is TGTGCCACCAAGGAACCGGTGACCACCGGGGAGCTGTTTTTT.